This TCR beta chain originates from a study of T-cell memory formation after mild COVID-19. This clonotype was counted many times. Each CDR3 protein gets one entry after TCRdb re-called the 5' RACE reads with MiXCR. The repertoire consists of about 38,000 distinct CDR3 sequences, with over 10% occurring once and the leading ten covering 25% to 35%. Source material: PBMCs or a T cell subset sorted from them (not recorded which). This clonotype originated in a man younger than 35 who had mild COVID-19 (a few samples of this study predate the infection). Cell type and time point are not known.

CDR3 loop: CASSYPSRTSRGETQYF. As DNA, the CDR3 is TGTGCCAGCAGTTACCCGAGTAGGACTAGCAGAGGGGAGACCCAGTACTTC. The gene calls are TRBV6-2 or TRBV6-3 and TRBJ2-5, with 8 bases fitting TRBD2. The germline V gene has CDR1 MNHEY and CDR2 SVGEGT. This CDR3 region has 17 residues. The junction had 13 bases not matched to a gene; V was cut back by 2 bases and J by 5 bases.